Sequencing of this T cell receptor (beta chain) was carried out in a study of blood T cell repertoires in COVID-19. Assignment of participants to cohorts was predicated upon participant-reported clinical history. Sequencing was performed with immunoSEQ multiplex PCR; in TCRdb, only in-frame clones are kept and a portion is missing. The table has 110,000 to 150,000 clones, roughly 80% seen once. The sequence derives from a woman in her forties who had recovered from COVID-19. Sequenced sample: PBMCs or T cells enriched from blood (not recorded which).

The CDR3 sequence is CASNPVNPLSYNEQFF. CDR3 sequence (DNA): TGTGCCAGCAACCCAGTCAACCCCCTCTCCTACAATGAGCAGTTCTTC. The genes are TRBV2 and TRBJ2-1; D remains unclear. Trimming pared 7 bases from V and 0 bases from J, leaving 16 bases between. CDR3 length equals 16 residues. CDR1 SNHLY and CDR2 FYNNEI come from the germline V gene.